A single sample is the source of the 6 T cell receptor beta chains below, sequenced in a study of blood T cell repertoires in COVID-19. Method: immunoSEQ multiplex PCR; TCRdb's copy keeps in-frame clones and lacks some. The top ten hold around 21% of the sample, which has roughly 30,000 clones, 55% to 75% seen once. The sequenced material came from peripheral blood. Source of these receptors: a boy aged 2 to 10 with active or convalescent COVID-19.

The CDR3 DNA sequence: TGTGCCAGCAGTTTATGGAGGGCCTACAATGAGCAGTTCTTC. Protein product: CASSLWRAYNEQFF. The chain combines TRBV28 with TRBJ2-1; possible D gene TRBD2, 5 bases. Trimming shortened V by 0 bases and J by 2 bases, and 5 bases separated the two germline ends. Germline values: CDR1 MDHEN, CDR2 SYDVKM. This CDR3 is 14 amino acids long.

V is TRBV2 and J is TRBJ2-3; TRBD1 agrees at 7 bases. The V gene end was trimmed by 10 bases and the J gene end by 2 bases; junction bases not matched to a gene: 6. The CDR3 extends over 13 amino acids. Germline V lookup: CDR1 SNHLY, CDR2 FYNNEI. The CDR3: CAIKGQLTDTQYF. CDR3 DNA sequence: TGTGCCATAAAGGGACAGCTCACAGATACGCAGTATTTT.

This sequence joins TRBV5-4 and TRBJ1-2; perhaps TRBD1 as D (6 bases). CDR1 is SGHNT and CDR2 is YYREEE in the germline V gene (reference sequence). Trimming took 6 bases from V and 4 from J, leaving 25 bases between them. The CDR3 consists of 17 residues. The CDR3 sequence is CASTLGVFQGRAYGYTF. The CDR3 nucleotides read TGTGCCAGCACTTTGGGGGTGTTCCAGGGGCGGGCCTATGGCTACACCTTC. The whole variable domain, filled in from reference TRBV5-4 and TRBJ1-2, reads ETGVTQSPTHLIKTRGQQVTLRCSSQSGHNTVSWYQQALGQGPQFIFQYYREEENGRGNFPPRFSGLQFPNYSSELNVNALELDDSALYLCASTLGVFQGRAYGYTFGSGTRLTVV.

This clone turned up a few times. This chain uses TRBV6-5 with TRBJ2-7; D possibly corresponds to TRBD1 (6 bases). V was cut by 5 bases and J by 3 bases, with 8 bases left in between. CDR3 length: 12 residues. Germline V gene data show CDR1 as MNHEY and CDR2 as SVGAGI. The CDR3 coding sequence is TGTGCCAGCAGTCAGACAGGCTACGAGCAGTACTTC. This gives the protein CASSQTGYEQYF.

V usage is TRBV5-4 and J usage is TRBJ2-3; possibly TRBD2 for D (5 bases). The CDR3 runs 15 residues. The germline CDR1 and CDR2 sequences are SGHNT and YYREEE (reference sequence). The V gene lost 0 bases and the J gene lost 1 base, with 9 bases spanning the gap. The chain's CDR3 is CASSLDARGTDTQYF. CDR3 nucleotide sequence: TGTGCCAGCAGCTTGGACGCGAGGGGCACAGATACGCAGTATTTT.

The J gene is TRBJ1-2, the V gene TRBV11-2; TRBD1 is a possible D gene (5 bases). Germline V gene data show CDR1 as SGHAT and CDR2 as FQNNGV. CDR3 length: 15 residues. The V end lost 4 bases, the J end lost 4 bases, and 16 bases lay between the germline ends. The CDR3 DNA is TGTGCCAGCAGCTCCTTACAGACAGTGGCCTATGGCTACACCTTC. It yields the protein CASSSLQTVAYGYTF.